These T cell receptor beta chains were read from a single sample in a study of cytomegalovirus exposure and HLA in healthy donors. Here immunoSEQ multiplex PCR was the method, and the copy in TCRdb shows in-frame clones only, minus some. The profile shows under 200,000 clones, around 88% of them singletons. Sequenced: PBMCs. These receptors were taken from a man aged 40-50 years in good health and CMV-seropositive. CDR3s leave out the opening cysteine and the closing phenylalanine or tryptophan. Fields, in order: CDR3 protein, V gene, CDR3 length, J gene.

SVEDPTSGREQF | TRBV29-1 | 12 | TRBJ2-1
AISESGGQPQH | TRBV10-3 | 11 | TRBJ1-5
ASSSTHTEAF | TRBV5-4 | 10 | TRBJ1-1
ASSQAQGLYQETQY | TRBV14 | 14 | TRBJ2-5
ASSSGQPGEKLF | TRBV5-1 | 12 | TRBJ1-4
ASSPVGGELF | TRBV7-2 | 10 | TRBJ2-2
ASSLEADTGELF | TRBV7-7 | 12 | TRBJ2-2
ASSSPQGAYEQY | TRBV5-5 | 12 | TRBJ2-7
ASKVAGQGYEQF | TRBV2 | 12 | TRBJ2-1
ASSYSREGKTQY | TRBV6-6 | 12 | TRBJ2-5
ASSQEVGLGGNYGYT | TRBV4-3 | 15 | TRBJ1-2
AWSVRAAEQF | TRBV30 | 10 | TRBJ2-1
ASSLAAGYEQY | TRBV5-4 | 11 | TRBJ2-7
ASTYDSSGNTIY | TRBV2 | 12 | TRBJ1-3
ASSPTGKRWEQY | TRBV6-5 | 12 | TRBJ2-7
ASSSQGANTEAF | TRBV5-1 | 12 | TRBJ1-1
ASSRGSSTNDGELF | TRBV5-4 | 14 | TRBJ2-2
ASSLAGVSYEQY | TRBV7-2 | 12 | TRBJ2-7
ASSPLAGGMNTGELF | TRBV9 | 15 | TRBJ2-2
ASSPGTGVSYNEQF | TRBV7-9 | 14 | TRBJ2-1
ASSEDLDTTTHTQY | TRBV2 | 14 | TRBJ2-3
ASSLPAGVGGQETQY | TRBV5-4 | 15 | TRBJ2-5
ASSQDGETGQPQH | TRBV4-3 | 13 | TRBJ1-5
ASSVPGLAVNTGELF | TRBV5-5 | 15 | TRBJ2-2
ATTYRGPNTEAF | TRBV19 | 12 | TRBJ1-1
ASSSGVGEQF | TRBV19 | 10 | TRBJ2-1
ASSPGDSNQPQH | TRBV19 | 12 | TRBJ1-5
ASSADRGRFSDTQY | TRBV9 | 14 | TRBJ2-3
ASSLGQRPGNTIY | TRBV5-6 | 13 | TRBJ1-3
ASSWDTGHGTGELF | TRBV2 | 14 | TRBJ2-2
AWSRSTDTQY | TRBV30 | 10 | TRBJ2-3
ASSPWGLTDTQY | TRBV27 | 12 | TRBJ2-3
ASSIAGAWQPQH | TRBV19 | 12 | TRBJ1-5
AIRLGSSYNEQF | TRBV10-3 | 12 | TRBJ2-1
ASSQGQGGEQF | TRBV4-3 | 11 | TRBJ2-1
ASSLARATDTQY | TRBV11-2 | 12 | TRBJ2-3
ASSLIRVNTEAF | TRBV7-2 | 12 | TRBJ1-1
SVIGTRSYQETQY | TRBV29-1 | 13 | TRBJ2-5
SVDGDRGRYTEAF | TRBV29-1 | 13 | TRBJ1-1
ASSRGQGAAF | TRBV6-5 | 10 | TRBJ1-1
ASSLAGSLAYEQY | TRBV11-2 | 13 | TRBJ2-7
ASAELAGEQY | TRBV27 | 10 | TRBJ2-7
ASGPNQPQH | TRBV12-5 | 9 | TRBJ1-5
ASSPGTHYEQY | TRBV7-9 | 11 | TRBJ2-7
ASRPQNNEKLF | TRBV6-1 | 11 | TRBJ1-4
ASSLDRPQSYGYT | TRBV5-1 | 13 | TRBJ1-2
ASITGTSVGELF | TRBV28 | 12 | TRBJ2-2
ATRSAGDEQY | TRBV19 | 10 | TRBJ2-7
ASSPWDRASGNTIY | TRBV5-1 | 14 | TRBJ1-3
ASSSDRQEYEQY | TRBV5-4 | 12 | NA